This TCR beta chain was retrieved from a study of T cells in Graves' hyperthyroidism and ophthalmopathy. This clonotype showed up many times. Its target is not known. TCR beta CDR3 regions were amplified from RNA transcripts. HTBI primers were the set used in a first-round RT-PCR of the TCR CDR3. TCRdb fed the multiplex PCR reads into MiXCR, producing one record per CDR3 protein. This sample has 90,000 to 120,000 distinct CDR3 sequences; about 15% occur once, and the top ten carry about 44%. Study-wide results and caveats: Appearing also in blood were most of the thyroid clonotypes expanded above 0.001.

This receptor was identified in a woman in her 50s with Graves' hyperthyroidism. Sequencing was carried out using blood.

CDR3 sequence: CASSPGTQGYGYTF. The DNA of the CDR3 is TGTGCCAGCAGCCCCGGGACCCAGGGCTATGGCTACACCTTC. The chain uses TRBV11-2 and TRBJ1-2, with a possible D match to TRBD1 (5 bases). V lost 5 bases, J lost 4 bases, and 14 bases lay in between. CDR1 and CDR2 from the germline V gene are SGHAT and FQNNGV. This CDR3 spans 14 amino acids.